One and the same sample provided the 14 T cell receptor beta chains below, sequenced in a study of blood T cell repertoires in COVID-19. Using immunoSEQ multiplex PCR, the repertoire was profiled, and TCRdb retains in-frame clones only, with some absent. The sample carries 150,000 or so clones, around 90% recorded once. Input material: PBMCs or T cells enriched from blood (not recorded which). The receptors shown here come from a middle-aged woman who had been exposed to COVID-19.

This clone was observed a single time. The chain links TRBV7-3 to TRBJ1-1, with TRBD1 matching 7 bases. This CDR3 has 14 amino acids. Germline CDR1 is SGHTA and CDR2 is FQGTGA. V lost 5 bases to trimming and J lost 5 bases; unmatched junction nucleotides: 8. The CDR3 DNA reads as TGTGCCAGCAGCAAACAGGGGATCGCGACTGAAGCTTTCTTT. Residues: CASSKQGIATEAFF.

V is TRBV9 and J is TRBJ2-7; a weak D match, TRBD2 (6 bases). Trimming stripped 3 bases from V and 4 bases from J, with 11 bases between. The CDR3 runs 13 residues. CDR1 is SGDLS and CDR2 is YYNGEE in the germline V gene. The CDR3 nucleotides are TGTGCCAGCAGCGCCTACGGGGGTTACGAGCAGTACTTC. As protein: CASSAYGGYEQYF.

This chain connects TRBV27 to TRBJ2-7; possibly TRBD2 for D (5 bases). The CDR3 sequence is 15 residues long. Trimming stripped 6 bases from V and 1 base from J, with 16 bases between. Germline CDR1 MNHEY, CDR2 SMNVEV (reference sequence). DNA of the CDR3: TGTGCCAGCAGGCCTCTTGGAGGCTCGTCCTACGAGCAGTACTTC. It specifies CASRPLGGSSYEQYF.

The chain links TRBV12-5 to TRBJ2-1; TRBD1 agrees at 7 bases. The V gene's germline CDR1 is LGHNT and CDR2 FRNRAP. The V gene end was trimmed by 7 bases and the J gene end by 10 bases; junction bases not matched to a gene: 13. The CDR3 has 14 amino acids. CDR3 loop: CASAPDRVGREQFF. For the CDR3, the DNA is TGTGCTAGTGCTCCTGACAGGGTGGGTCGCGAGCAGTTCTTC.

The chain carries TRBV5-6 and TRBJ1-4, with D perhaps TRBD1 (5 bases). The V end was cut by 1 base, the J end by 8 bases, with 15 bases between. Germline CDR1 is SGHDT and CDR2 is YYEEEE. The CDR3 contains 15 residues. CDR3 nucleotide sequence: TGTGCCAGCAGCTTGAGTGGGGGGTTCAGGGAAAAACTGTTTTTT. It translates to CASSLSGGFREKLFF.

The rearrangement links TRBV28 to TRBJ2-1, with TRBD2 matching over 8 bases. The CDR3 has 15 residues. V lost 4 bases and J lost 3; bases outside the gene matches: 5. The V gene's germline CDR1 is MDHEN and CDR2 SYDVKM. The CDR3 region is CASSSTGTSYNEQFF. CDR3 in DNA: TGTGCCAGCAGTTCGACCGGGACTAGCTACAATGAGCAGTTCTTC.

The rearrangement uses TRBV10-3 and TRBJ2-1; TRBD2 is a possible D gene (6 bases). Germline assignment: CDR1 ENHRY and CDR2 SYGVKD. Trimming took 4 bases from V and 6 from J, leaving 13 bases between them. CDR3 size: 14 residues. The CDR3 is CAISVSGEGNEQFF. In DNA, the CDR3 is TGTGCCATCAGTGTGTCGGGAGAAGGCAATGAGCAGTTCTTC.

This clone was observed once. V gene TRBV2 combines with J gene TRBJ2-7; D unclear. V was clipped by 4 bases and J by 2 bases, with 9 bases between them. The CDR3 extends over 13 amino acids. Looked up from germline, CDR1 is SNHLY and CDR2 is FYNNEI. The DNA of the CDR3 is TGTGCCAGCAGTGTGGGCAGCCCCTACGAGCAGTACTTC. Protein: CASSVGSPYEQYF.

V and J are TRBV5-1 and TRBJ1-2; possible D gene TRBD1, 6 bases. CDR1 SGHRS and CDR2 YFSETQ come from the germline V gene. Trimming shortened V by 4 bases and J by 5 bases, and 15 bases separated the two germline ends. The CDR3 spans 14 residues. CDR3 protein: CASSPGEQGYGYTF. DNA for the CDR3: TGCGCCAGCAGCCCCGGGGAGCAGGGGTATGGCTACACCTTC.

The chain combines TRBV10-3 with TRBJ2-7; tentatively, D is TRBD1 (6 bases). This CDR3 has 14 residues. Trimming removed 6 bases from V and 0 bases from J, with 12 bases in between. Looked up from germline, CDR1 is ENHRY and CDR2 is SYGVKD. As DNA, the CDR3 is TGTGCCATCAGCCCGGGACAAAGCTCCTACGAGCAGTACTTC. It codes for CAISPGQSSYEQYF.

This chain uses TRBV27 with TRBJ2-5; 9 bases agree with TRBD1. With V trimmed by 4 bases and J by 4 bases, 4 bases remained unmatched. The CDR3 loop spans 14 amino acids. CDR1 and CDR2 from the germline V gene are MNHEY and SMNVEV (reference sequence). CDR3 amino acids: CASSSQGAGETQYF. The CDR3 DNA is TGTGCCAGCAGTTCACAGGGGGCGGGAGAGACCCAGTACTTC.

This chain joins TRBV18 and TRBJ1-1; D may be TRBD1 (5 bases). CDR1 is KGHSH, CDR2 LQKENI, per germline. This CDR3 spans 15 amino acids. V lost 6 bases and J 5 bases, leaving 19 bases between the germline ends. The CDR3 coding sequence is TGTGCCAGCTCTCGGGAGGGGTCGATGGGGACTGAAGCTTTCTTT. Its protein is CASSREGSMGTEAFF.

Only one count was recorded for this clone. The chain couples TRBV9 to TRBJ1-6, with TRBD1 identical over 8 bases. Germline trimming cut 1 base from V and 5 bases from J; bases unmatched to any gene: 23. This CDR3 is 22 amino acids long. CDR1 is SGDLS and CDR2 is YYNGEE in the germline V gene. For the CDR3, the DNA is TGTGCCAGCAGCGTAACAGTTCCGCTCCTGACAGGGGAATCCAGGGATAATTCACCCCTCCACTTT. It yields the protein CASSVTVPLLTGESRDNSPLHF.

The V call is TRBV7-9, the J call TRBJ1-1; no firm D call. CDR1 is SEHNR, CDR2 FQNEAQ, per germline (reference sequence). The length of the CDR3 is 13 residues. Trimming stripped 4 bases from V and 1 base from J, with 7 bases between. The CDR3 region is CASSSSGNTEAFF. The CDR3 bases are TGTGCCAGCAGCTCGAGTGGGAACACTGAAGCTTTCTTT.